The sequence of this T cell receptor (beta chain) was determined in a study of Graves' ophthalmopathy and Graves' hyperthyroidism. Study-level findings and limits: In separating ophthalmopathy from stable hyperthyroidism, a 13-signature model achieved 85% to 90% sensitivity and over 80% specificity. Blood was where most expanded thyroid clonotypes above 0.001 frequency also turned up.

At least ten counts were recorded for this clonotype. The antigen remains unidentified. With 5 bases removed from V and 5 bases from J, the gap between germline ends came to 13 bases. Germline loops: CDR1 MDHEN, CDR2 SYDVKM. The CDR3 is 13 amino acids. RNA transcripts provided the template for amplifying TCR beta CDR3 regions. The workflow started with a first-round RT-PCR run with HTBI primers and then moved on to a second-round multiplex PCR. TCRdb used MiXCR to reprocess the multiplex PCR reads, holding one entry per CDR3 protein. The data hold hundreds of thousands of distinct CDR3 sequences, with about 15% observed a single time.

The source material was blood. The chain couples TRBV28 to TRBJ2-7; D is tentatively TRBD1 or TRBD2 (6 bases each). The receptor's source is a woman in her thirties with Graves' ophthalmopathy. CDR3 sequence (DNA): TGTGCCAGCAGTCAGCTCGGGGGCGACGAGCAGTACTTC. This translates into CASSQLGGDEQYF.